The clone carrying this T cell receptor (beta chain) was seen a few times. This entry belongs to a study of blood T cell repertoires in COVID-19. Study overall: COVID-19 samples, acute and convalescent, were from the United States, Italy and Spain. PBMCs, B-cell-depleted T cells, or T cells were the source of the cDNA or gDNA that made up the material.

CDR1 and CDR2 (germline): SNHLY, FYNNEI. Germline trimming cut 6 bases from V and 6 bases from J; bases unmatched to any gene: 9. The length of the CDR3 is 15 residues. Per the authors' pipeline: For nucleated cells, counts were estimated from reference gene primer amplification. The method was immunoSEQ multiplex PCR; TCRdb's version includes in-frame clones alone and lacks a portion of them. Clonal size and the V and J genes are those of that table, whereas D and trimming came from the DNA. The sample holds about 100,000 clones, 80% seen once. The chain combines TRBV2 with TRBJ1-2; 11 bases align to TRBD1. The receptor's source is a human donor in a cohort sampled during active COVID-19. Sequencing was carried out using peripheral blood. CDR3 protein: CASRLGTGGADGYTF. For the CDR3, the DNA is TGTGCCAGCAGACTCGGGACAGGGGGTGCGGATGGCTACACCTTC.